This TCR beta chain comes out of a study of T cell responses to AZD1222 COVID-19 vaccine. Concerning this clone: Its antigen is undetermined.

General observations from the study: Spike was spanned by vaccine-associated CD4 TCRs, with dominance at 160-218 and 743-854.

Per germline, CDR1 MGHDK and CDR2 SYGVNS. Between the trimmed V and J ends, which lost 1 base and 1 base, there was a span of 4 bases. The CDR3 totals 13 residues. Here immunoSEQ multiplex PCR was the method, and the copy in TCRdb shows in-frame clones only, minus some. In the table there are roughly 140,000 clones, 88% of which are singletons. Sequences were derived from peripheral blood, sampled on day 0 of AZD1222 vaccination. The clonotype originates from an adult in good health. This chain connects TRBV25-1 to TRBJ1-2; no definite D call. The chain's CDR3 is CASSESNNYGYTF. In DNA, the CDR3 is TGTGCCAGCAGTGAATCAAATAACTATGGCTACACCTTC.